The entry that follows covers one T cell receptor (beta chain) sequence. The data are from a study of regulatory T cells in long-lasting Graves disease. Time point indicated: newly diagnosed GD, antithyroid drugs for less than 3 months. Scientists built the TCR library using RNA that was extracted from PBMCs. According to the study, TCR beta libraries were built with iRepertoire HTBI primers and CDR3-region Arm-PCR. TCRdb used MiXCR to reprocess the multiplex PCR reads, holding one entry per CDR3 protein. The sample records 350,000 to 450,000 distinct CDR3 sequences, over 9.5% being singletons. CDR3 length: 15 residues. CDR1 is SGHRS, CDR2 YFSETQ, per germline. The V segment lost 4 bases and the J segment 2 bases; nucleotides outside the gene matches: 8. This same sample was also part of a study on T cells in Graves' hyperthyroidism and ophthalmopathy. This second study notes: Graves' hyperthyroidism is called stable when ophthalmopathy does not progress within 18 months. Progression to ophthalmopathy was predicted a median of 6.5 months early.

This rearrangement joins TRBV5-1 to TRBJ2-5, with 7 bases fitting TRBD1. The source material was peripheral blood mononuclear cells (PBMCs), sampled at new diagnosis, from a patient treated with antithyroid drugs. This TCR was sampled from a woman aged 18-29 years with Graves disease. The CDR3 sequence: CASSRRAGGQETQYF. The CDR3 DNA sequence: TGCGCCAGCAGCCGACGAGCAGGGGGACAAGAGACCCAGTACTTC.